This TCR beta chain was identified in a study of graft-versus-host responses after intestinal transplantation. Whole-study context: Those transplanted obtained multivisceral, liver-intestinal, or isolated intestinal grafts.

This clone was observed once. Its target is unknown. Here immunoSEQ multiplex PCR was the method, and the copy in TCRdb shows in-frame clones only, minus some. The sample lists about 90,000 clones, 91% occurring once. The CDR3 is 14 residues long. With 5 bases removed from V and 2 bases from J, the gap between germline ends came to 13 bases. Germline V CDR1 and CDR2: SGHAT, FQNNGV. This chain uses TRBV11-2 with TRBJ2-7; a weak D match, TRBD1 (6 bases). This TCR came from a human donor who received an intestinal transplant. Sequencing used unstimulated CD8+ T cells sorted from spleen or lymph node cells, obtained before intestinal transplant. The CDR3 loop is CASSNLYRAYEQYF. For the CDR3, the DNA is TGTGCCAGCAGCAACCTCTACAGGGCCTACGAGCAGTACTTC.